This TCR beta chain was retrieved from a study of neurological immune-mediated disorders. The study, taken as a whole, reports: HTLV-1-associated myelopathy displayed the greatest TCR clonal expansion, and multiple sclerosis exhibited the smallest, lower than that of healthy controls. Expanded clones shared no identical CDR3 amino acid sequences across subjects, which suggested private TCR-beta repertoires in all groups.

This CDR3 region has 14 residues. Germline V CDR1 and CDR2: ENHRY, SYGVKD. The V and J ends lost 0 bases and 0 bases respectively, with 6 bases between them. Many counts were recorded for this clonotype. Its antigen is undetermined. TCRdb itself ran the 5' RACE reads through MiXCR, one entry per CDR3 protein. The sample holds about 50,000 distinct CDR3 sequences, around 5.8% seen once. The specimen was CD4+ T cells from blood. The source of this sequence is a woman younger than 35 with multiple sclerosis. The chain employs TRBV10-3 and TRBJ2-7; no clear D gene. The DNA of the CDR3 is TGTGCCATCAGTGAGTCTGGGCCCTCCTACGAGCAGTACTTC. It yields the protein CAISESGPSYEQYF.